This T cell receptor (beta chain) was documented in a study of T cell responses to AZD1222 COVID-19 vaccine. General observations from the study: Only a handful of individuals given AZD1222 were seropositive at baseline. Mostly white British, mostly female donors; authors suggested clonal diversity may be underestimated.

The germline gives CDR1 LGHDT, CDR2 YNNKEL (reference sequence). The CDR3 loop spans 18 amino acids. J lost 7 bases, V lost 4 bases, and 13 bases had no gene match. Clones were sequenced by immunoSEQ multiplex PCR, and TCRdb holds only the in-frame ones, with some missing. This table holds under 150,000 clones, around nine tenths found once. Remarks on this clone: Its target is unknown.

Source: peripheral blood, taken on day 0 of AZD1222 vaccination. This receptor was taken from an adult in good health. The chain uses TRBV3-1 (or the pseudogene TRBV3-2) and TRBJ1-4; TRBD1 matches at 12 bases. The CDR3: CASSPGAGQGAFGEKLFF. CDR3 sequence (DNA): TGTGCCAGCAGCCCGGGGGCGGGACAGGGGGCATTTGGTGAAAAACTGTTTTTT.